One and the same sample provided the 25 T cell receptor beta chains below, sequenced in a study of T cell responses to AZD1222 COVID-19 vaccine (dated by TCRdb to the early 2020s). The time point label, as the study defines it: baseline before first vaccination. The library was obtained by the immunoSEQ multiplex PCR assay. TCRdb obtained this table from immuneACCESS and retained in-frame rearrangements with V and J assigned. These tables miss some clones; where compared with another copy, unresolved V genes account for less than half of the shortfall, and the remainder is unexplained. The sample table records more than 140,000 clones; around 90% of these occur just once. 5% of the sample belongs to the ten largest clones. The sample was peripheral blood, taken on day 0 of AZD1222 vaccination. Receptor source: an adult in good health.

The gene calls are TRBV12-5 and TRBJ2-3, with 7 nucleotides matching TRBD1. Germline V gene lookup returns CDR1 LGHNT and CDR2 FRNRAP. V was pared by 4 bases and J by 0 bases, with 1 base of the junction left unmatched. The CDR3 is made up of 14 amino acids. The CDR3 DNA sequence: TGTGCTAGTGGTTCGGGACAGAGCACAGATACGCAGTATTTT. Amino acids: CASGSGQSTDTQYF.

The chain recombines TRBV28 with TRBJ1-4, with D unclear. Per germline, CDR1 MDHEN and CDR2 SYDVKM. This CDR3 has 14 amino acids. V was trimmed by 4 bases and J by 0 bases, leaving 6 bases between them. CDR3 loop: CASSYTSTNEKLFF. CDR3 nucleotides: TGTGCCAGCAGTTACACATCAACTAATGAAAAACTGTTTTTT.

The chain combines TRBV29-1 with TRBJ2-7, with 9 bases lining up with TRBD1. In germline, CDR1 is SQVTM, CDR2 ANQGSEA. J gave up 5 bases and V 6 bases, and 8 bases lay outside the gene matches. This CDR3 has 13 amino acids. This CDR3 reads CSVRTGGRDEQYF. The CDR3 region has the DNA TGCAGCGTCCGAACAGGGGGCCGAGACGAGCAGTACTTC.

As to this clone: The sample has other DNA sequences that encode this CDR3 too. The chain carries TRBV19 and TRBJ2-7, with 10 bases aligning to TRBD2. The CDR3 runs to 14 residues. Germline CDR1 is LNHDA and CDR2 is SQIVND (reference sequence). J was trimmed by 3 bases and V by 1 base; bases with no gene match: 0. The CDR3 reads CASSIGTSGYEQYF. CDR3 coding DNA: TGTGCCAGTAGTATAGGGACTAGCGGCTACGAGCAGTACTTC.

The rearrangement links TRBV4-3 to TRBJ2-3, with D possibly matching TRBD2 (5 bases). V was shortened by 4 bases and J by 9 bases, with 23 bases between the two germline ends. Germline CDR1 and CDR2: LGHNA and YSLEER. This CDR3 has 16 residues. CDR3 bases: TGCGCCAGCAGCCTTCGGCCGGACTCCACCTGGGCGACGCAGTATTTT. This sequence encodes CASSLRPDSTWATQYF.

This chain joins TRBV28 and TRBJ1-1, with D possibly matching TRBD1 (5 bases). Trimming took off 6 bases at V and 3 bases at J, with 14 bases between the two ends. This CDR3 is built from 14 residues. CDR1 and CDR2 from the germline V gene are MDHEN and SYDVKM. CDR3 loop: CASSPYRGDTEAFF. The DNA of the CDR3 is TGTGCCAGCAGCCCTTATCGGGGCGACACTGAAGCTTTCTTT.

The chain couples TRBV27 to TRBJ2-1; D is perhaps TRBD1 (5 bases). The CDR3 length is 14 residues. The germline V gene encodes CDR1 MNHEY and CDR2 SMNVEV (reference sequence). Deletions cut 8 bases from V and 3 bases from J, with 14 bases between. In nucleotides, the CDR3 is TGTGCCAGCTCCCTGGGGCGGAACTACAATGAGCAGTTCTTC. Amino acid sequence: CASSLGRNYNEQFF.

The J gene is TRBJ2-1, the V gene TRBV5-4, with D maybe TRBD2 (5 bases). Germline CDR1 SGHNT, CDR2 YYREEE (reference sequence). Deletions cut 0 bases from V and 2 bases from J, with 12 bases between. The CDR3 runs to 16 residues. The CDR3 loop is CASSLAGKFTYNEQFF. The CDR3 coding sequence is TGTGCCAGCAGCTTGGCGGGGAAGTTCACCTACAATGAGCAGTTCTTC.

To note about this clone: Additional DNA sequences in this sample encode the identical CDR3. The chain employs TRBV6-5 and TRBJ1-5, with D unclear. Germline V gene data show CDR1 as MNHEY and CDR2 as SVGAGI. Deletions cut 4 bases from V and 3 bases from J, with 7 bases between. This CDR3 is built from 13 residues. CDR3 nucleotide sequence: TGTGCCAGCAGTTTTGGGAACAATCAGCCCCAGCATTTT. Translation gives CASSFGNNQPQHF.

This sequence joins TRBV12-3 or TRBV12-4 and TRBJ1-6; D gene ambiguous. The ends were cut back, 1 base at V and 10 bases at J, with 8 bases in the middle. The CDR3 runs to 13 residues. DNA of the CDR3: TGTGCCAGCAGTTTAGGAGGAGACTCACCCCTCCACTTT. As protein: CASSLGGDSPLHF.

The chain uses TRBV29-1 and TRBJ2-7; no clear D. Germline V gene data show CDR1 as SQVTM and CDR2 as ANQGSEA. The CDR3 is made up of 13 amino acids. V lost 3 bases and J 6 bases, leaving 15 bases between the germline ends. CDR3 nucleotide sequence: TGCAGCGTTGATATCAGAGAGTCGAGCGAGCAGTACTTC. Its translation is CSVDIRESSEQYF.

The genes are TRBV4-2 and TRBJ1-1; the D gene is possibly TRBD1 (5 bases). The V gene's germline CDR1 is LGHNA and CDR2 YNFKEQ. V gave up 3 bases and J gave up 0 bases, with 14 bases separating them. CDR3 length: 16 residues. CDR3 amino acids: CASSQISDKVNTEAFF. The CDR3 DNA reads TGTGCCAGCAGCCAGATTTCGGACAAAGTGAACACTGAAGCTTTCTTT.

The chain links TRBV29-1 to TRBJ2-5; 7 bases line up with TRBD2. The CDR3 spans 18 residues. Per the germline V gene, CDR1 is SQVTM and CDR2 is ANQGSEA. The ends lost 6 bases at V and 0 bases at J; junction bases unmatched: 19. As DNA, the CDR3 is TGCAGCGTCCAAGGACCACTCGGCGGGAGCCTACACCAAGAGACCCAGTACTTC. Translating gives CSVQGPLGGSLHQETQYF.

The rearrangement joins TRBV4-3 to TRBJ1-1; tentatively, D is TRBD1 (5 bases). Trimming removed 0 bases from V and 1 base from J, with 9 bases in between. Germline-derived CDR1 and CDR2 are LGHNA and YSLEER. CDR3 size: 15 residues. The CDR3 DNA sequence: TGCGCCAGCAGCCAAGATGGGGCTCCGAACACTGAAGCTTTCTTT. Protein product: CASSQDGAPNTEAFF.

The rearrangement uses TRBV9 and TRBJ2-7; D is perhaps TRBD1 (5 bases). The germline gives CDR1 SGDLS, CDR2 YYNGEE. The CDR3 has 15 amino acids. With 3 bases removed from V and 0 bases from J, the gap between germline ends came to 13 bases. This CDR3 reads CASSAQGTPSYEQYF. Here the CDR3 DNA reads TGTGCCAGCAGCGCCCAGGGTACCCCCTCCTACGAGCAGTACTTC.

The chain uses TRBV30 and TRBJ1-5; D remains unclear. Germline values: CDR1 GTSNPN, CDR2 SVGIG (reference sequence). There are 15 residues in the CDR3. Trimming pared 2 bases from V and 2 bases from J, leaving 13 bases between. The CDR3 bases are TGTGCCTGGAGTCCGGACGGTTTGGGCAATCAGCCCCAGCATTTT. This codes for CAWSPDGLGNQPQHF.

This chain joins TRBV9 and TRBJ2-5; no reliable D call. The germline gives CDR1 SGDLS, CDR2 YYNGEE. Trimming pared 2 bases from V and 1 base from J, leaving 9 bases between. CDR3 size: 14 residues. The CDR3 sequence is CASSVTAFQETQYF. The CDR3 DNA reads as TGTGCCAGCAGCGTCACAGCGTTCCAAGAGACCCAGTACTTC.

V is TRBV6-1 and J is TRBJ1-3; TRBD1 aligns across 7 bases. Germline V gene sequence: CDR1 MNHNS, CDR2 SASEGT. The CDR3 is 14 amino acids. The trim removed 2 bases at V and 4 bases at J, leaving 2 bases unmatched. In nucleotides, the CDR3 is TGTGCCAGCAGTGAAACGGGACAGGGAAACACCATATATTTT. Protein: CASSETGQGNTIYF.

V usage is TRBV3-1 (or the pseudogene TRBV3-2) and J usage is TRBJ2-4; the match to TRBD1 covers 9 bases. The germline V gene has CDR1 LGHDT and CDR2 YNNKEL (reference sequence). The CDR3 is 15 amino acids. Losses at the gene ends were 0 bases for V and 10 bases for J; bases not matched to a gene: 7. CDR3 nucleotide sequence: TGTGCCAGCAGCCAAGATATACGGGACAGGGAGATTCAGTACTTC. This translates into CASSQDIRDREIQYF.

This clone was recorded only once. This sequence joins TRBV5-4 and TRBJ2-3, with 9 bases lining up with TRBD2. The V gene's germline CDR1 is SGHNT and CDR2 YYREEE (reference sequence). V shed 4 bases, J shed 4 bases, and the junction held 7 bases outside the gene matches. This CDR3 comprises 15 residues. This chain's CDR3 is CASSLEREDADTQYF. CDR3 DNA: TGTGCCAGCAGCCTGGAGCGGGAGGATGCAGATACGCAGTATTTT.

This chain connects TRBV6-2 or TRBV6-3 to TRBJ2-1; maybe TRBD2 (5 bases). V dropped 4 bases and J dropped 4 bases, with 8 bases sitting between them. Germline values: CDR1 MNHEY, CDR2 SVGEGT. The CDR3 sequence is 13 residues long. The CDR3 spells CASSSGIYNEQFF. CDR3 DNA: TGTGCCAGCAGTTCCGGGATTTACAATGAGCAGTTCTTC.

This clone has a single count. In DNA, the CDR3 is TGTGCCAGCAGCTTGCAGGCAGGGGGCAAAATTTTCGGCTACACCTTC. Translated, it gives CASSLQAGGKIFGYTF. The V gene is TRBV5-6, the J gene TRBJ1-2, with 8 bases aligning to TRBD1. V gave up 1 base and J gave up 8 bases; unmatched junction bases: 13. Germline CDR1 SGHDT, CDR2 YYEEEE. The CDR3 is 16 residues long.

This sequence joins TRBV28 and TRBJ1-2; TRBD1 agrees at 9 bases. The V gene's germline CDR1 is MDHEN and CDR2 SYDVKM. This CDR3 region has 14 residues. V lost 6 bases, J lost 7 bases, and 9 bases stayed unmatched. The CDR3 coding sequence is TGTGCCAGCAGAACAGGGGGCGGTATCTCTGGCTACACCTTC. Translated: CASRTGGGISGYTF.

The rearrangement links TRBV19 to TRBJ1-1; D is uncertain. Trimming stripped 3 bases from V and 0 bases from J, with 17 bases between. CDR3 length: 17 amino acids. Germline V gene sequence: CDR1 LNHDA, CDR2 SQIVND (reference sequence). The DNA of the CDR3 is TGTGCCAGTAGTATTCTTGGGTCCGTTCCAGTGAACACTGAAGCTTTCTTT. Its protein is CASSILGSVPVNTEAFF. The variable domain in full, completed from reference TRBV19 and TRBJ1-1, reads DGGITQSPKYLFRKEGQNVTLSCEQNLNHDAMYWYRQDPGQGLRLIYYSQIVNDFQKGDIAEGYSVSREKKESFPLTVTSAQKNPTAFYLCASSILGSVPVNTEAFFGQGTRLTVV.

The chain links TRBV5-1 to TRBJ1-1, with a possible D match to TRBD1 (5 bases). This CDR3 comprises 13 residues. Germline-derived CDR1 and CDR2 are SGHRS and YFSETQ. Trimming removed 1 base at V and 1 base at J, with 5 bases between. CDR3 amino acids: CASSLTGNTEAFF. As DNA, the CDR3 is TGCGCCAGCAGCTTGACAGGGAACACTGAAGCTTTCTTT.